This T cell receptor beta chain emerged from a study of T cell repertoires in cytomegalovirus infection. Study context: Carrying CMV and the relevant HLA type showed in public TCR beta signatures.

The study, taken as a whole, reports: In two of eight donors, the top clonotype was HLA-C-restricted CMV-specific.

Germline V gives CDR1 SNHLY, CDR2 FYNNEI. V shed 7 bases and J shed 8 bases, with 14 bases lying between them. CDR3 length: 13 amino acids. TCRdb independently ran MiXCR on the reads; one entry per CDR3 protein. The sample consists of more than 45,000 distinct CDR3 sequences, 25% to 40% of them appearing once. As regards this clonotype: No antigen is known for it.

The sample taken for sequencing was PBMCs, sequenced either directly or after in vitro stimulation (not recorded which). This sequence originates from a human donor in good health (CMV status not recorded). Some clones in this sample may be carry-over from other donors' samples. This rearrangement joins TRBV2 to TRBJ1-4; perhaps TRBD1 as D (5 bases). DNA of the CDR3: TGTGCCAGCACCGGACAACCCGGGGAAAAACTGTTTTTT. This sequence encodes CASTGQPGEKLFF. Using reference TRBV2 and TRBJ1-4 for the parts outside the CDR3, the full variable domain is EPEVTQTPSHQVTQMGQEVILRCVPISNHLYFYWYRQILGQKVEFLVSFYNNEISEKSEIFDDQFSVERPDGSNFTLKIRSTKLEDSAMYFCASTGQPGEKLFFGSGTQLSVL.